This TCR beta chain was observed in a study of blood T cell repertoires in COVID-19. Background on the study: Collection of acute and convalescent COVID-19 samples took place in the United States, Italy and Spain.

V lost 4 bases to trimming and J lost 0 bases, with 13 bases between them. This CDR3 contains 16 residues. Germline loops: CDR1 SGHRS, CDR2 YFSETQ. The authors' processing: Scientists estimated how many nucleated cells there were by amplifying reference gene primers. This table comes from immunoSEQ multiplex PCR, and its TCRdb copy is limited to in-frame clones, with some not included. V and J calls and clone size come straight from that table; D and trimming were deduced from the DNA. The data contain about 98,000 clones, about 84% of them seen just once; the ten biggest clones take up about 10%. The sample taken for sequencing was peripheral blood. The chain has TRBV5-1 and TRBJ1-4, with a possible D match to TRBD1 (5 bases). This clonotype originated in a woman of 80 years or more with acute or convalescent COVID-19. This chain's CDR3 is CASSLDGGSTNEKLFF. The CDR3 DNA is TGCGCCAGCAGCCTGGACGGGGGGTCAACTAATGAAAAACTGTTTTTT.